These 12 T cell receptor beta chains originate from one sample sequenced in a study of immune heterogeneity within non-small cell lung tumors. Multiplex PCR with 32 V and 13 J primers amplified TCR beta CDR3. A single record per CDR3 protein comes from TCRdb applying MiXCR to the multiplex PCR reads. The repertoire holds some 30,000 distinct CDR3 sequences, with around 30% as singletons. Bulk tumor genomic DNA (approximately 600 ng per sample) served as template. Far-apart biopsies, several per primary tumor, were taken during surgery. Surgery that was curative in intent was performed on patients with untreated, newly diagnosed non-small cell lung cancer. What was sequenced was lung tumor tissue. The receptors originated from a man between 40 and 49 years old with non-small cell lung cancer.

In its sample, this clonotype was seen many times. The chain joins TRBV6-2 or TRBV6-3 to TRBJ2-1; 8 positions agree with TRBD1. CDR1 is MNHEY and CDR2 is SVGEGT in the germline V gene. Unmatched junction bases numbered 6, after V lost 8 bases and J lost 9 bases. The CDR3 extends over 12 amino acids. DNA of the CDR3: TGTGCCAGCCTGGACAGGGTGAGTGAGCAGTTCTTC. Protein: CASLDRVSEQFF.

The J gene is TRBJ1-5, the V gene TRBV19; a possible D gene is TRBD1 (6 bases). Trimming took off 9 bases at V and 2 bases at J, with 20 bases between the two ends. Germline V gene data show CDR1 as LNHDA and CDR2 as SQIVND (reference sequence). This CDR3 comprises 16 residues. CDR3 in DNA: TGTGCCAGCCTGACAGGCTCTTGGGACCGCAATCAGCCCCAGCATTTT. Residues: CASLTGSWDRNQPQHF.

Concerning this clonotype itself: This could be a read error, since a much larger clone is one nucleotide away. The J gene is TRBJ2-7, the V gene TRBV6-2 or TRBV6-3, with D unresolved. The V gene's germline CDR1 is MNHEY and CDR2 SVGEGT. V was shortened by 2 bases and J by 10 bases, with 15 bases between the two germline ends. The CDR3 is 13 amino acids. The CDR3 loop is CASSYTSVVEQYF. The CDR3 nucleotides are TGTGCCAGCAGTTACACATCTGTAGTCGAACAGTACTTC.

This clonotype was counted at least ten times. The chain uses TRBV6-1 and TRBJ2-4; D gene ambiguous. Germline CDR1 reads MNHNS; CDR2 reads SASEGT. The CDR3 is 12 amino acids. Deletions cut 6 bases from V and 2 bases from J, with 5 bases between. CDR3 in amino acids: CASRGSKNIQYF. The CDR3 DNA reads as TGTGCCAGCAGGGGGTCCAAAAACATTCAGTACTTC.

The rearrangement joins TRBV12-3 or TRBV12-4 to TRBJ2-3; TRBD1 matches 11 bases. The ends lost 6 bases at V and 4 bases at J; junction bases unmatched: 3. This CDR3 comprises 14 residues. CDR3 sequence: CASRRDRGADTQYF. The CDR3 region has the DNA TGTGCCAGCAGACGGGACAGGGGGGCAGATACGCAGTATTTT.

The V and J genes are TRBV4-2 and TRBJ2-1; TRBD2 agrees at 14 bases. CDR3 length: 17 residues. V shed 1 base and J 7 bases; nucleotides not matched to a gene: 6. Germline V gene sequence: CDR1 LGHNA, CDR2 YNFKEQ. CDR3 coding DNA: TGTGCCAGCAGCCAAGCGGCCGGGACTAGCGGGAGAAATGAGCAGTTCTTC. Translated: CASSQAAGTSGRNEQFF.

This clonotype was found many times. V and J are TRBV6-1 and TRBJ2-7, with 12 bases lining up with TRBD2. Germline V gene lookup returns CDR1 MNHNS and CDR2 SASEGT. There are 15 residues in the CDR3. The ends lost 5 bases at V and 5 bases at J; junction bases unmatched: 7. CDR3 nucleotides: TGTGCCAGCAGTTCACTAGCGGGAGGACCCAACGAGCAGTACTTC. As protein: CASSSLAGGPNEQYF.

This clonotype was picked up a small number of times. The genes are TRBV19 and TRBJ2-1, with no clear D. Trimming removed 7 bases at V and 3 bases at J, with 10 bases between. Germline CDR1 is LNHDA and CDR2 is SQIVND (reference sequence). This CDR3 contains 13 residues. Here the CDR3 DNA reads TGTGCCAGTACCCTTTCCGGCTACAATGAGCAGTTCTTC. Translating it yields CASTLSGYNEQFF.

The chain recombines TRBV4-2 with TRBJ1-1; D not certain. The CDR3 extends over 16 amino acids. Germline-derived CDR1 and CDR2 are LGHNA and YNFKEQ. V lost 2 bases and J lost 8, with 21 bases in between. The CDR3 protein is CASSQSLWEHFGEAFF. CDR3 sequence (DNA): TGTGCCAGCAGCCAATCACTCTGGGAACATTTCGGCGAAGCTTTCTTT.

This clonotype was seen repeatedly, ten times or more. This chain joins TRBV7-2 and TRBJ1-2; no definite D call. From germline, CDR1 is SGHTA and CDR2 FQGNSA. With 1 base removed from V and 0 bases from J, the gap between germline ends came to 3 bases. The CDR3 contains 13 residues. The CDR3 here is CASSLVSNYGYTF. The CDR3, as DNA: TGTGCCAGCAGCTTAGTATCTAACTATGGCTACACCTTC. Using reference TRBV7-2 and TRBJ1-2 for the parts outside the CDR3, the full variable domain is GAGVSQSPSNKVTEKGKDVELRCDPISGHTALYWYRQSLGQGLEFLIYFQGNSAPDKSGLPSDRFSAERTGGSVSTLTIQRTQQEDSAVYLCASSLVSNYGYTFGSGTRLTVV.

The table lists this clonotype with a few counts. The V and J genes are TRBV27 and TRBJ2-3; 9 positions agree with TRBD2. V shed 1 base and J 4 bases; nucleotides not matched to a gene: 3. The V gene's germline CDR1 is MNHEY and CDR2 SMNVEV (reference sequence). This CDR3 has 15 amino acids. CDR3: CASSLYSGSADTQYF. As DNA, the CDR3 is TGTGCCAGCAGTTTATATAGCGGGAGCGCAGATACGCAGTATTTT.

A note on this clonotype: At one end the junction does not follow the germline gene, possibly because of a read error. V and J are TRBV10-2 and TRBJ2-7, with D possibly being TRBD1 (6 bases). CDR3 length equals 13 residues. Germline loops: CDR1 WSHSY, CDR2 SAAADI. The CDR3: CASVGDMTYEQHF. In DNA, the CDR3 is TGCGCCAGCGTGGGGGACATGACCTACGAGCAGCACTTC.